This T cell receptor (beta chain) is drawn from a study of blood T cells in healthy people across ages. As for the study in general: When template switching was applied, about one barcoded beta molecule was captured per two T cells.

In the case of this clonotype: Its cognate antigen is unknown.

Overall study results and limits: Estimates drawn from one million T cells were deemed to understate diversity.

The CDR3 contains 17 residues. From germline, CDR1 is SGHTA and CDR2 FQGNSA. The V segment lost 5 bases and the J segment 4 bases; nucleotides outside the gene matches: 8. Next came a second PCR, run for 7 to 11 cycles, which used a sample-barcoded 5' primer along with a J-beta primer mix. TCRdb itself ran the 5' RACE reads through MiXCR, one entry per CDR3 protein. The sample holds roughly 800,000 distinct CDR3 sequences, under 40% seen once. Donors each provided roughly 10 milliliters of peripheral blood. Extractions gave at least 5 micrograms of total RNA per sample. The sequenced sample was blood. The gene calls are TRBV7-2 and TRBJ2-6; 10 bases fit TRBD1. The receptor was derived from a man in his late teens or twenties in good health. CDR3 sequence (DNA): TGTGCCAGCAGCAATACCGGGACAGGGGTCGGGGCCAACGTCCTGACTTTC. This translates into CASSNTGTGVGANVLTF. The whole variable domain, filled in from reference TRBV7-2 and TRBJ2-6, reads GAGVSQSPSNKVTEKGKDVELRCDPISGHTALYWYRQSLGQGLEFLIYFQGNSAPDKSGLPSDRFSAERTGGSVSTLTIQRTQQEDSAVYLCASSNTGTGVGANVLTFGAGSRLTVL.